These 2 T cell receptor beta chains originate from one sample sequenced in a study of CD8 T cells in ankylosing spondylitis. What these receptors recognize is not known. TCRdb re-derived calls from the 5' RACE reads in MiXCR, one entry per CDR3 protein. The data hold around 480,000 distinct CDR3 sequences, with approximately 17% observed a single time. Regarding the study as a whole: What appeared characteristic of ankylosing spondylitis blood was a TCR beta motif of about eight highly homologous variants.

The sequenced sample was blood, either unsorted or a sorted T cell fraction (not recorded which). The source of these receptors is a male donor with ankylosing spondylitis.

This clonotype appeared a few times. This chain links TRBV5-8 with TRBJ1-3; no clear D gene. The germline V and J ends were trimmed by 0 bases and 0 bases, with 13 bases remaining between them. The CDR3 sequence is 17 residues long. Germline lookup yields CDR1 SGHTS and CDR2 YDEGEE. Here the CDR3 reads CASSLEGVSLSGNTIYF. The CDR3 nucleotides are TGTGCCAGCAGCTTGGAAGGAGTCAGCCTCTCTGGAAACACCATATATTTT.

This clonotype was observed many times. V and J are TRBV13 and TRBJ2-7, with 7 positions matching TRBD2. V lost 6 bases and J lost 0; bases outside the gene matches: 5. Germline CDR1 PRHDT, CDR2 FYEKMQ (reference sequence). The CDR3 is made up of 14 amino acids. The CDR3 protein is CASSRRTSSYEQYF. CDR3 DNA sequence: TGTGCCAGCAGTCGGCGGACTAGCTCCTACGAGCAGTACTTC.